This is a list of T cell receptor beta chains from one sample in a study of technical replicates of blood from a few donors. The protocol was immunoSEQ multiplex PCR, while the TCRdb copy is restricted to in-frame clones and leaves out a portion. The data contain roughly 90,000 clones, approximately 94% of them seen just once; the ten biggest clones take up 0.24%. The sample consisted of T cells isolated from PBMCs. These TCRs come from a human donor in good health. Both conserved end residues are part of each CDR3. The order of the fields is J gene, D gene, clone size, V gene, CDR3 DNA, CDR3 protein. D genes are given only for firm matches. Expanded clones are given a class, and other clones once, few, many or no size at all.

J gene: TRBJ2-5; D gene: TRBD1; clone size: .; V gene: TRBV5-1; CDR3 DNA: TGCGCCAGCAGCTTGGACCCAGGGGGCGGAGAGACCCAGTACTTC; CDR3 protein: CASSLDPGGGETQYF
J gene: TRBJ2-5; D gene: TRBD1; clone size: .; V gene: TRBV25-1; CDR3 DNA: TGTGCCAGCAGTGGAGGGACAGTCCAAGAGACCCAGTACTTC; CDR3 protein: CASSGGTVQETQYF
J gene: TRBJ1-5; D gene: TRBD1; clone size: .; V gene: TRBV2; CDR3 DNA: TGTGCCAGCAGCGACCTGACAGGGAATCAGCCCCAGCATTTT; CDR3 protein: CASSDLTGNQPQHF
J gene: TRBJ1-1; D gene: .; clone size: .; V gene: TRBV13; CDR3 DNA: TGTGCCAGCAGCCAGACCTTCGGGGGTACTGAAGCTTTCTTT; CDR3 protein: CASSQTFGGTEAFF
J gene: TRBJ2-1; D gene: TRBD2; clone size: .; V gene: TRBV11-2; CDR3 DNA: TGTGCCAGCAGGCCCGCACTAGCGGGAGTCAATGAGCAGTTCTTC; CDR3 protein: CASRPALAGVNEQFF
J gene: TRBJ2-3; D gene: .; clone size: .; V gene: TRBV5-1; CDR3 DNA: TGCGCCAGCAGCTTTGCCCCTCCCGCGTTTCGCACAGATACGCAGTATTTT; CDR3 protein: CASSFAPPAFRTDTQYF
J gene: TRBJ1-1; D gene: TRBD1; clone size: .; V gene: TRBV7-6; CDR3 DNA: TGTGCCAGCAGCGCCAGACAGGGGAACACTGAAGCTTTCTTT; CDR3 protein: CASSARQGNTEAFF
J gene: TRBJ1-4; D gene: TRBD1; clone size: .; V gene: TRBV7-9; CDR3 DNA: TGTGCCGGCAGCAATTCCGGGACAGGGTTAGTAAAACTGTTTTTT; CDR3 protein: CAGSNSGTGLVKLFF
J gene: TRBJ1-5; D gene: .; clone size: once; V gene: TRBV2; CDR3 DNA: TGTGCCAGCAGTTACGACAGTAATAGCAATCAGCCCCAGCATTTT; CDR3 protein: CASSYDSNSNQPQHF
J gene: TRBJ2-3; D gene: TRBD2; clone size: .; V gene: TRBV4-1; CDR3 DNA: TGCGCCAGCAGCCAAATTGTAGCGGGGGGGCCTGTTACAGATACGCAGTATTTT; CDR3 protein: CASSQIVAGGPVTDTQYF
J gene: TRBJ2-7; D gene: TRBD1; clone size: .; V gene: TRBV28; CDR3 DNA: TGTGCCAGCAGTCCTGCGACAGGGCCCTTCTACGAGCAGTACTTC; CDR3 protein: CASSPATGPFYEQYF
J gene: TRBJ1-2; D gene: .; clone size: .; V gene: TRBV7-2; CDR3 DNA: TGTGCCAGCAGCGCGGACAGCGATAACTATGGCTACACCTTC; CDR3 protein: CASSADSDNYGYTF
J gene: TRBJ2-5; D gene: .; clone size: .; V gene: TRBV19; CDR3 DNA: TGTGCCAGTAGCCTGGACAGCCAAGAGACCCAGTACTTC; CDR3 protein: CASSLDSQETQYF